This record covers a single TCR beta chain. Its antigen is still unknown. Measured with immunoSEQ multiplex PCR; TCRdb has only the in-frame clones, and not every one. The profile shows about 150,000 clones, 91% of them singletons. The germline gives CDR1 LGHDT, CDR2 YNNKEL (reference sequence). V lost 0 bases, J lost 2 bases, and 15 bases lay in between. The CDR3 contains 17 residues. This sample stems from a study of T cell responses to AZD1222 COVID-19 vaccine. Study details: Second-dose schedules of about 4 or about 12 weeks were combined.

Notes on the study in general: Close to half of all spike-specific TCRs reportedly target regions of the variants that are unmutated. White British ancestry dominated among donors, who included more females, and clonal diversity was possibly underestimated. Among those given AZD1222, only 5 to 7 were seropositive at baseline.

Specimen: peripheral blood, collected on day 0 of AZD1222 vaccination. J is TRBJ2-3 and V is TRBV3-1 (or the pseudogene TRBV3-2), with a tentative D call TRBD1 (5 bases). This clonotype originated in an adult in good health. The CDR3 loop is CASSQDLGREDTDTQYF. In nucleotides, the CDR3 is TGTGCCAGCAGCCAAGATCTGGGCAGGGAAGACACAGATACGCAGTATTTT.